The rows below give T cell receptor beta chains drawn from one sample of a study of blood T cell repertoires in COVID-19. Data came from immunoSEQ multiplex PCR; TCRdb stores just in-frame clones and leaves some out. This sample has 150,000 to 200,000 clones; around three quarters occur once, and the top ten carry less than 20%. The sample was PBMCs or T cells enriched from blood (not recorded which). The receptors shown here come from a woman in her 50s with acute COVID-19. Each CDR3 is given with its conserved first and last residue.

cdr3_aa,v_call,j_call
CASSDSAGNSPLHF,TRBV6-4,TRBJ1-6
CASSFAGDTDTQYF,TRBV5-1,TRBJ2-3
CASNERWDREGSPLHF,TRBV6-4,TRBJ1-6
CASSFWENQPQHF,TRBV12-3/TRBV12-4,TRBJ1-5
CASSPRKGQVGSNQPQHF,TRBV18,TRBJ1-5
CASSQLLNSPLHF,TRBV14,TRBJ1-6
CASSPTLLNTEAFF,TRBV7-3,TRBJ1-1
CASSSRTGTGYGYTF,TRBV7-2,TRBJ1-2
CASGKGQGDTGELFF,TRBV2,TRBJ2-2
CASRTTPGNTEAFF,TRBV5-1,TRBJ1-1
CASSLIGSGGSAGEQFF,TRBV7-9,TRBJ2-1
CASSLFSGHGQFF,TRBV14,TRBJ2-1
CASSFYGATGELFF,TRBV27,TRBJ2-2
CASRRGLGEKLFF,TRBV9,TRBJ1-4
CASSPQGYGQGPSGYTF,TRBV3-1/TRBV3-2,TRBJ1-2
CASSPFGGPNTEAFF,TRBV5-4,TRBJ1-1
CASSNPGLAEYTQYF,TRBV6-2/TRBV6-3,TRBJ2-3
CASSLAGSNQPQHF,TRBV7-9,TRBJ1-5
CASKTGGLTNEKLFF,TRBV3-1/TRBV3-2,TRBJ1-4
CASRDAAAQNRDEQFF,TRBV19,TRBJ2-1
CASSYSRASGGYTQYF,TRBV6-5,TRBJ2-3
CASSPRGLGAFF,TRBV7-2,TRBJ1-1
CASSLTSADTQYF,TRBV3-1/TRBV3-2,TRBJ2-3
CASRDSLGYGYTF,TRBV19,TRBJ1-2
CASSAGGGSTDTQYF,TRBV19,TRBJ2-3
CASSPLLAGYRSSTDTQYF,TRBV14,TRBJ2-3
CASSYLGDQGSYTF,TRBV6-5,TRBJ1-2
CASRNRGPYNEQFF,TRBV6-5,TRBJ2-1
CASSLAQTTNEKLFF,TRBV7-2,TRBJ1-4
CASSWGLAGGPRETQYF,TRBV5-8,TRBJ2-5
CASSQSHRGDEKLFF,TRBV7-8,TRBJ1-4
CASSQAPPGGTYLKPQHF,TRBV4-3,TRBJ1-5